This TCR beta chain was identified during a study of shared clonotypes between healthy human individuals. Method: immunoSEQ multiplex PCR; TCRdb's copy keeps in-frame clones and lacks some. This sample has about 490,000 clones, with over 70% found just once. This CDR3 contains 14 residues. Germline lookup yields CDR1 SEHNR and CDR2 FQNEAQ (reference sequence). As for this clone: A far larger clone is a single base away, which makes a read error likely. Other DNA sequences in the same sample also yield this CDR3.

Sequencing input: PBMCs. The chain is built from TRBV7-9 and TRBJ2-5, with a possible D match to TRBD2 (5 bases). Matching the DNA end better, TRBJ2-7 makes the J call doubtful. This receptor was identified in a woman aged 40 to 49 in good health. Some clones in this sample may be carry-over from other donors' samples. CDR3 DNA sequence: TGTGCCAGCGGGAGAGACACACCGCCCTACGAGCAGTACTTC. As protein: CASGRDTPPYEQYF.